The rows below give T cell receptor beta chains drawn from one sample of a study of control samples from healthy donors and cancer patients. The data were produced by immunoSEQ multiplex PCR, yet TCRdb's version contains in-frame clones alone and is incomplete. This repertoire shows approximately 94,000 clones, 87% found once; its top ten account for 18%. Sequencing input: blood. The source is a woman between 50 and 59 years old in good health. Each CDR3 is given with its conserved first and last residue. D genes are given only for firm matches. Expanded clones are given a class, and other clones once, few, many or no size at all.

D	V	size	J	CDR3	DNA
NA	TRBV6-5	NA	TRBJ1-2	CASSYSEQWGGYTF	TGTGCCAGCAGTTACTCGGAGCAGTGGGGAGGCTACACCTTC
NA	TRBV3-1/TRBV3-2	few	TRBJ2-2	CASSPLGLSGELFF	TGTGCCAGCAGCCCCTTAGGACTGTCCGGGGAGCTGTTTTTT
TRBD2	TRBV5-3	NA	TRBJ2-3	CARSPSSSGDTQYF	TGTGCCAGAAGCCCCTCCTCTAGCGGGGATACGCAGTATTTT
NA	TRBV11-2	NA	TRBJ2-3	CASTRTPLGTDTQYF	TGTGCCAGTACAAGGACTCCCTTGGGCACAGATACGCAGTATTTT
NA	TRBV29-1	NA	TRBJ1-1	CSVEEAWNTEAFF	TGCAGCGTTGAGGAAGCTTGGAACACTGAAGCTTTCTTT
NA	TRBV29-1	NA	TRBJ2-1	CSVWVPGLHANEQFF	TGCAGCGTGTGGGTTCCGGGACTGCACGCCAATGAGCAGTTCTTC
NA	TRBV18	NA	TRBJ1-2	CASSPASGNGYTF	TGTGCCAGCTCACCAGCGTCCGGGAATGGCTACACCTTC
NA	TRBV19	NA	TRBJ1-2	CASRVRDGPNYGYTF	TGTGCCAGTAGGGTCCGGGACGGGCCTAACTATGGCTACACCTTC
TRBD1	TRBV11-2	NA	TRBJ1-2	CASSPRDRVRNGYTF	TGTGCCAGCAGCCCGCGGGACAGGGTGAGAAATGGCTACACCTTC
NA	TRBV19	NA	TRBJ2-1	CASTMERYNEQFF	TGTGCCAGTACCATGGAAAGGTACAATGAGCAGTTCTTC
TRBD1	TRBV2	NA	TRBJ1-5	CASRIDRGRLNQPQHF	TGTGCCAGCAGAATAGACAGGGGCCGGTTGAATCAGCCCCAGCATTTT
TRBD1	TRBV23-1	NA	TRBJ2-1	CASSQRGQGPYNEQFF	TGCGCCAGCAGTCAACGTGGACAGGGGCCCTACAATGAGCAGTTCTTC
NA	TRBV6-5	NA	TRBJ1-1	CASSYRQANTEAFF	TGTGCCAGCAGTTACCGACAGGCGAACACTGAAGCTTTCTTT
NA	TRBV12-3/TRBV12-4	few	TRBJ2-7	CASSLSQGYEQYF	TGTGCCAGCAGTTTGTCACAGGGCTACGAGCAGTACTTC
NA	TRBV5-4	NA	TRBJ2-5	CASSLGQLVETQYF	TGTGCCAGCAGCTTGGGACAGTTAGTGGAGACCCAGTACTTC
TRBD1	TRBV11-3	NA	TRBJ1-1	CASSPGTGVAFF	TGTGCCAGCAGCCCAGGGACAGGGGTAGCTTTCTTT
NA	TRBV9	NA	TRBJ1-1	CASSVDPDYTEAFF	TGTGCCAGCAGCGTAGATCCGGATTACACTGAAGCTTTCTTT
NA	TRBV19	NA	TRBJ1-5	CASTGAVAGWYQPQHF	TGTGCCAGTACCGGGGCCGTAGCGGGATGGTATCAGCCCCAGCATTTT
NA	TRBV4-1	NA	TRBJ1-4	CASMQTGVWTNEKLFF	TGCGCCAGTATGCAGACGGGGGTATGGACTAATGAAAAACTGTTTTTT
NA	TRBV3-1/TRBV3-2	NA	TRBJ2-3	CASSQESYLMDTQYF	TGTGCCAGCAGCCAAGAAAGTTATCTGATGGATACGCAGTATTTT
NA	TRBV11-3	NA	TRBJ2-5	CASSLDGVGETQYF	TGTGCCAGCAGCTTAGATGGCGTGGGAGAGACCCAGTACTTC
TRBD1	TRBV11-2	NA	TRBJ1-2	CASSADRGGYTF	TGTGCCAGCAGCGCCGACAGGGGGGGCTACACCTTC
NA	TRBV30	NA	TRBJ1-3	CAWSENRVPGNTIYF	TGTGCCTGGAGTGAAAACAGGGTTCCCGGAAACACCATATATTTT
TRBD2	TRBV7-2	NA	TRBJ2-2	CASSLPNPSGASGELFF	TGTGCCAGCAGCTTACCTAACCCTAGCGGAGCATCCGGGGAGCTGTTTTTT
TRBD2	TRBV5-1	NA	TRBJ2-2	CASSHPSGGHRELFF	TGCGCCAGCAGCCACCCTAGCGGGGGCCACCGGGAGCTGTTTTTT
NA	TRBV6-5	NA	TRBJ2-5	CASSYPGGRNGETQYF	TGTGCCAGCAGTTATCCCGGCGGCCGGAACGGAGAGACCCAGTACTTC